The rows below give T cell receptor beta chains drawn from one sample of a study of T cell responses to AZD1222 COVID-19 vaccine. TCRdb keeps only in-frame clones here, not all; method: immunoSEQ multiplex PCR. The table has roughly 130,000 clones, about 86% seen once; the top ten hold approximately 12%. The input for sequencing was peripheral blood, taken on day 0 of AZD1222 vaccination. The receptors were gathered from an adult in good health. CDR3s include the opening cysteine and the closing phenylalanine or tryptophan. The D gene is left open where the match is weak.

NA	11	TRBV20-1	TRBJ1-1	CSARKQTEAFF
TRBD2	16	TRBV7-8	TRBJ2-7	CASSWGSGGSPYEQYF
NA	15	TRBV7-9	TRBJ1-4	CASSWGRLTNEKLFF
NA	15	TRBV5-1	TRBJ1-1	CASSLSGEGNTEAFF
TRBD2	16	TRBV27	TRBJ2-1	CASSQIAGDRYNEQFF
NA	14	TRBV28	TRBJ2-2	CASNLGQGYGELFF
NA	12	TRBV19	TRBJ1-1	CASKDQNTEAFF
NA	14	TRBV7-9	TRBJ2-5	CASSFSFPGGTQYF
NA	18	TRBV3-1/TRBV3-2	TRBJ1-3	CASSQDLFPEVSGNTIYF
TRBD2	19	TRBV5-1	TRBJ2-2	CASSIRGLAGVANTGELFF
TRBD1	16	TRBV14	TRBJ1-4	CASSQELDRANEKLFF
NA	12	TRBV5-6	TRBJ2-7	CASSLVGDEQYF
NA	14	TRBV7-2	TRBJ1-1	CASSFDRYGTEAFF
TRBD2	15	TRBV25-1	TRBJ2-3	CASRPGTSLADTQYF
TRBD2	15	TRBV27	TRBJ2-5	CASSSRAPGGETQYF
TRBD1	13	TRBV2	TRBJ1-4	CASRRDRGEKLFF
NA	15	TRBV7-8	TRBJ2-7	CASSLGWQLAYEQYF
NA	11	TRBV7-9	TRBJ1-6	CASSLMAPLHF
NA	15	TRBV28	TRBJ1-1	CASSPLGGLNTEAFF
TRBD1	17	TRBV3-1/TRBV3-2	TRBJ2-7	CASSQDLHRDRGNEQYF
NA	13	TRBV7-3	TRBJ2-5	CASSPTGRETQYF
NA	17	TRBV7-9	TRBJ2-1	CASSLELGGPSYNEQFF
TRBD1	15	TRBV9	TRBJ1-5	CASSAEGQGNQPQHF
NA	17	TRBV5-1	TRBJ1-6	CASSFLPPGVDNSPLHF
NA	14	TRBV7-9	TRBJ1-4	CASSPPIFNEKLFF
NA	16	TRBV28	TRBJ2-2	CASSPLTVRNTGELFF
NA	11	TRBV20-1	TRBJ1-1	CSARENTEAFF
NA	14	TRBV9	TRBJ1-1	CASSPPGGLAEAFF
NA	13	TRBV6-4	TRBJ1-6	CASSQDSYGALHF
NA	17	TRBV27	TRBJ2-5	CASSPHEGGAKPETQYF
NA	15	TRBV6-4	TRBJ2-3	CASSDSTGGADTQYF
NA	14	TRBV2	TRBJ1-5	CASSDLLGGQPQHF
TRBD1	16	TRBV18	TRBJ1-2	CASSGPTGYGGYGYTF
NA	13	TRBV6-2/TRBV6-3	TRBJ1-5	CASSYWANQPQHF
TRBD2	15	TRBV4-1	TRBJ2-2	CASSQEGGGAGELFF
TRBD2	14	TRBV7-9	TRBJ2-5	CASSPGGAQETQYF
TRBD1	16	TRBV7-9	TRBJ2-3	CASSPSRDRPSDTQYF
NA	11	TRBV20-1	TRBJ1-4	CSTADGEKLFF
NA	14	TRBV29-1	TRBJ1-4	CSVEGRAGNEKLFF
NA	13	TRBV7-2	TRBJ1-1	CASSSQLNTEAFF
NA	16	TRBV9	TRBJ1-6	CASSPREGGSNSPLHF
NA	16	TRBV28	TRBJ2-3	CASSLFGRGGTDTQYF
TRBD2	16	TRBV10-3	TRBJ2-2	CAIRSTSGTNTGELFF
TRBD2	14	TRBV10-1	TRBJ2-2	CASSASGRTGELFF
NA	15	TRBV6-5	TRBJ1-6	CASRNLILGGSPLHF
NA	14	TRBV9	TRBJ1-2	CASSDPGHGYGYTF